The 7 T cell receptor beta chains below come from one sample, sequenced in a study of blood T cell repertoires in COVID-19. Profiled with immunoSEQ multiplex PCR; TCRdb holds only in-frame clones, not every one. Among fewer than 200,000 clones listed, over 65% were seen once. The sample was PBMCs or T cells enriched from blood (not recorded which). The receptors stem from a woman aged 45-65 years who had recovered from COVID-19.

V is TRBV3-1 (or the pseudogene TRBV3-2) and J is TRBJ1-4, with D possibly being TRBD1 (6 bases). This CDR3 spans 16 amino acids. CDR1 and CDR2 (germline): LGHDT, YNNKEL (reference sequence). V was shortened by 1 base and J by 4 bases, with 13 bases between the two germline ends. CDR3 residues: CASSQGWGQNNEKLFF. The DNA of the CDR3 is TGTGCCAGCAGCCAAGGGTGGGGGCAGAATAATGAAAAACTGTTTTTT.

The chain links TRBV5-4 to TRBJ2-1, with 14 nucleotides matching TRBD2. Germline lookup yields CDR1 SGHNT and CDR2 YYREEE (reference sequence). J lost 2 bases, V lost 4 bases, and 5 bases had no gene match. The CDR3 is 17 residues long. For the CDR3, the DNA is TGTGCCAGCAGCGGAGGGACTAGCGGGGGAGCCTACAATGAGCAGTTCTTC. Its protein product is CASSGGTSGGAYNEQFF.

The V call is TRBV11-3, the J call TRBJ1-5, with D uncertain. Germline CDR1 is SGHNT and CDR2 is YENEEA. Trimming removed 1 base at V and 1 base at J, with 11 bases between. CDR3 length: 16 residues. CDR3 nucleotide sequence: TGTGCCAGCAGCTTAGGTACCAGGAGGAGCAATCAGCCCCAGCATTTT. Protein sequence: CASSLGTRRSNQPQHF.

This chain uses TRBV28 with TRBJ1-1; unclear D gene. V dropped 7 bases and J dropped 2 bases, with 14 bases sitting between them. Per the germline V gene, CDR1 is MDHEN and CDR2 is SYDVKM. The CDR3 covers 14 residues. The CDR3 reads CASTMVAANTEAFF. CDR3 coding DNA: TGTGCCAGCACCATGGTGGCTGCTAACACTGAAGCTTTCTTT.

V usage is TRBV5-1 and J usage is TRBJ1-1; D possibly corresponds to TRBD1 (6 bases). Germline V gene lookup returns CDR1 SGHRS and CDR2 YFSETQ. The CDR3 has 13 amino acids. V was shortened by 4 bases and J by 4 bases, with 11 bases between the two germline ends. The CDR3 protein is CASSPQQGTEAFF. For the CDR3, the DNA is TGCGCCAGCAGCCCCCAACAGGGCACTGAAGCTTTCTTT.

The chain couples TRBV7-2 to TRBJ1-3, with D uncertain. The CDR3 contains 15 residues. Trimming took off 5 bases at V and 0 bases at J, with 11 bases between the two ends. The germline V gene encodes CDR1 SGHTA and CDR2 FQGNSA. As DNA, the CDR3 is TGTGCCAGCAGCCTGGGCCCGAGCTCTGGAAACACCATATATTTT. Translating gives CASSLGPSSGNTIYF.

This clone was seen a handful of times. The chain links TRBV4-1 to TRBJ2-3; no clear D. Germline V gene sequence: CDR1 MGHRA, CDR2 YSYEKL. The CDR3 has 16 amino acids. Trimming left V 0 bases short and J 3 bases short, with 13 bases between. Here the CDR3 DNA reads TGCGCCAGCAGCCAAGAACAGTCCACTTTAACAGATACGCAGTATTTT. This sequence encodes CASSQEQSTLTDTQYF.